This is a list of T cell receptor beta chains from one sample in a study of Ad26.COV2.S vaccination and SARS-CoV-2 variants. Method: immunoSEQ multiplex PCR; TCRdb's copy keeps in-frame clones and lacks some. Altogether around 450,000 clones are present, about 88% being singletons, with the ten largest covering approximately 2.5%. Here the sequenced sample was peripheral blood, taken in a trial of Ad26.COV2.S vaccine versus placebo. These receptors all come from a person between 18 and 60 years old who received the Ad26.COV2.S COVID-19 vaccine or a placebo. The CDR3 runs from the conserved cysteine through the conserved F or W. D genes are given only for firm matches. Some rows mark clone size as missing; the rest say once, few, many or name a class of expanded clone.

clone size	D gene	V gene	J gene	CDR3 length	CDR3 DNA	CDR3 protein
.	.	TRBV6-2/TRBV6-3	TRBJ2-7	11	TGTGCCAGCAGTTCGACCTACGAGCAGTACTTC	CASSSTYEQYF
.	TRBD1	TRBV10-3	TRBJ1-2	15	TGTGCCATCAGTGACCCGGGACAGTCCCTATCAGGCTACACCTTC	CAISDPGQSLSGYTF
.	.	TRBV6-5	TRBJ1-5	13	TGTGCCAGCAGTCTCATGGTGGGTCAGCCCCAGCATTTT	CASSLMVGQPQHF
.	TRBD1	TRBV6-2/TRBV6-3	TRBJ2-4	18	TGTGCCAGCAGTACCATCGGGACAGGGCGACGAACTATAAACATTCAGTACTTC	CASSTIGTGRRTINIQYF
.	.	TRBV21-1	TRBJ2-2	15	TGTGCCAGCAGGGCTCTTGGGGGGTTTGCCGGGGAGCTGTTTTTT	CASRALGGFAGELFF
.	.	TRBV7-2	TRBJ2-1	15	TGTGCCAGCAGCACCGGTGGCAGGGCGTACAATGAGCAGTTCTTC	CASSTGGRAYNEQFF
.	.	TRBV11-3	TRBJ2-1	13	TGTGCCAGCAGCCCCCATCGGGGTAATGAGCAGTTCTTC	CASSPHRGNEQFF
.	.	TRBV7-9	TRBJ2-3	13	TGTGCCAGCAGCTTAGGCGGCACAGATACGCAGTATTTT	CASSLGGTDTQYF
.	.	TRBV12-5	TRBJ1-1	14	TGTGCTAGTGGGTACCTTCGGGTTTCGACTGAAGCTTTCTTT	CASGYLRVSTEAFF
.	.	TRBV7-2	TRBJ2-7	13	TGTGCCAGCAGCTTAGTCCGGTTGGGCGAGCAGTACTTC	CASSLVRLGEQYF
.	.	TRBV5-4	TRBJ1-3	16	TGTGCCAGCAGCCCTCGGGGGCGAGGGGCTGGAAACACCATATATTTT	CASSPRGRGAGNTIYF
few	.	TRBV30	TRBJ1-5	12	TGTGCCTGGGGGACGTATGATCAGCCCCAGCATTTT	CAWGTYDQPQHF
.	.	TRBV30	TRBJ2-5	13	TGTGCCTGGAGTTACAGGACACAAGAGACCCAGTACTTC	CAWSYRTQETQYF
.	TRBD1	TRBV6-6	TRBJ2-7	15	TGTGCCAGCAGCACGGGACAGGGGGCAGTCTACGAGCAGTACTTC	CASSTGQGAVYEQYF
.	.	TRBV6-5	TRBJ1-3	13	TGTGCCAGCAGTTACTCCGAGGGAAACACCATATATTTT	CASSYSEGNTIYF
.	.	TRBV7-2	TRBJ1-3	15	TGTGCCAGCAGCTTAGTAAGTTATAGGGCTAACACCATATATTTT	CASSLVSYRANTIYF
.	TRBD1	TRBV2	TRBJ1-2	12	TGTGCCAGCAGGGACAGGGGCTATGGCTACACCTTC	CASRDRGYGYTF
.	.	TRBV30	TRBJ2-4	20	TGTGCCTGGAGTGGAAGACGACCTTTGCAAACCCTTTTGGCCAAAAACATTCAGTACTTC	CAWSGRRPLQTLLAKNIQYF
.	TRBD1	TRBV7-2	TRBJ1-1	15	TGTGCCAGCACGCCGGGACAGGTGCCCGACCTCGAAGCTTTCTTT	CASTPGQVPDLEAFF
few	.	TRBV7-3	TRBJ2-1	14	TGTGCCAGCAGCCCAACGGGGGTGTACAATGAGCAGTTCTTC	CASSPTGVYNEQFF
.	.	TRBV4-1	TRBJ2-5	13	TGCGCCAGCAGCCAAGGGGGTTTGGAGACCCAGTACTTC	CASSQGGLETQYF
.	.	TRBV29-1	TRBJ1-2	14	TGCAGCGTTGAAGGAGTGGCAGGGCCCTATGGCTACACCTTC	CSVEGVAGPYGYTF
.	.	TRBV28	TRBJ1-1	18	TGTGCCAGCAGTTTCACCGCCGGTGACGGCATCATGAACACTGAAGCTTTCTTT	CASSFTAGDGIMNTEAFF
.	TRBD1	TRBV28	TRBJ1-1	15	TGTGCCAGCAGTCCAAGTTTTAGGGGGCTCACTGAAGCTTTCTTT	CASSPSFRGLTEAFF
.	.	TRBV19	TRBJ2-6	17	TGTGCCAGTAGTTCGAGGGTGGCTTCCTCTGGGGCCAACGTCCTGACTTTC	CASSSRVASSGANVLTF
.	TRBD2	TRBV29-1	TRBJ2-5	16	TGCAGCGGGTTCGGGACTAGCGGGGGGGTCATTGCGGCCCAGTACTTC	CSGFGTSGGVIAAQYF
.	.	TRBV5-4	TRBJ1-2	15	TGTGCCAGCACCTGGGTGCCCGACAGCCGCTATGGCTACACCTTC	CASTWVPDSRYGYTF
.	TRBD2	TRBV5-1	TRBJ2-3	14	TGCGCCAGCTCTGCGGGAGGGCCGGGGGATACGCAGTATTTT	CASSAGGPGDTQYF
.	.	TRBV18	TRBJ2-2	15	TGTGCCAGCTCTTCGGGGGTCCTGGAGACCGGGGAGCTGTTTTTT	CASSSGVLETGELFF
.	.	TRBV5-1	TRBJ2-5	15	TGCGCCAGCTCTTTCAACGGGTTATCTCAAGAGACCCAGTACTTC	CASSFNGLSQETQYF
.	.	TRBV28	TRBJ2-7	14	TGTGCCAGCAGTTTCCCAGCCAGGAGCTACGAGCAGTACTTC	CASSFPARSYEQYF
few	.	TRBV9	TRBJ2-2	17	TGTGCCAGCAGCGTAAAAATCGTGGACGGTAACACCGGGGAGCTGTTTTTT	CASSVKIVDGNTGELFF
.	.	TRBV27	TRBJ2-2	14	TGTGCCAGCAGACCCCTAGCGAGGTACGGGGAGCTGTTTTTT	CASRPLARYGELFF
once	TRBD2	TRBV2	TRBJ2-1	15	TGTGCCAGCAGTGAAGCGCTTGCGGGAGCGGGTGAGCAGTTCTTC	CASSEALAGAGEQFF
.	.	TRBV2	TRBJ2-5	11	TGTGCCAGCCGACTCCAGGAGACCCAGTACTTC	CASRLQETQYF
.	.	TRBV5-1	TRBJ2-7	16	TGCGCCAGCAGCTTGCAGTCGTCAGGACAGACCTACGAGCAGTACTTC	CASSLQSSGQTYEQYF
.	.	TRBV7-3	TRBJ1-1	15	TGTGCCAGCAGCTTACGTCCAGGGGAGGCCACTGAAGCTTTCTTT	CASSLRPGEATEAFF
.	TRBD1	TRBV19	TRBJ2-3	11	TGTGCCAGTAGTGACAGGGGGCCCGAGTATTTT	CASSDRGPEYF
.	TRBD1	TRBV6-5	TRBJ2-1	13	TGTGCCAGCCGGACAGGTCCTTACAATGAGCAGTTCTTC	CASRTGPYNEQFF
.	TRBD2	TRBV10-1	TRBJ2-2	18	TGCGCCAGCACACCGGGACTAGCGCAAGAGGTGAACACCGGGGAGCTGTTTTTT	CASTPGLAQEVNTGELFF
.	TRBD1	TRBV6-5	TRBJ1-4	14	TGTGCCAGCATACGGGACAGGGGAAATGAAAAACTGTTTTTT	CASIRDRGNEKLFF
.	.	TRBV9	TRBJ2-2	13	TGTGCCAGCACCAATCGGGGAACCGGGGAGCTGTTTTTT	CASTNRGTGELFF
.	.	TRBV28	TRBJ2-7	13	TGTGCCAGCAGCCCGACAGATATCTACGAGCAGTACTTC	CASSPTDIYEQYF
.	TRBD1	TRBV3-1/TRBV3-2	TRBJ1-2	14	TGTGCCAGCAGCCAAGGAGGACAGGGAGGAGGCTACACCTTC	CASSQGGQGGGYTF
.	.	TRBV18	TRBJ2-5	14	TGTGCCAGCTCGCCCCCACCAGGGGCTGAGACCCAGTACTTC	CASSPPPGAETQYF
.	TRBD1	TRBV3-1/TRBV3-2	TRBJ2-1	17	TGTGCCAGCAGCCAACGTGGACAGGGGGTGACCTACAATGAGCAGTTCTTC	CASSQRGQGVTYNEQFF
once	TRBD2	TRBV7-3	TRBJ2-1	14	TGTGCCAGCAGCTTAGCGGGGGGGCAGGATGAGCAGTTCTTC	CASSLAGGQDEQFF
.	.	TRBV5-1	TRBJ2-5	15	TGCGCCAGCAGCTTGGAATGGGGAGGAAAAGAGACCCAGTACTTC	CASSLEWGGKETQYF
.	.	TRBV19	TRBJ2-7	13	TGTGCCAGTAGTACCGGACACCGTTACGAGCAGTACTTC	CASSTGHRYEQYF
.	TRBD1	TRBV27	TRBJ2-3	16	TGTGCCAGCAGTCCCCAGTGGACAGGAAGGACAGATACGCAGTATTTT	CASSPQWTGRTDTQYF
.	.	TRBV5-6	TRBJ1-1	14	TGTGCCAGCAGCTCGTCCTGGGAAATGACTGAAGCTTTCTTT	CASSSSWEMTEAFF
.	TRBD2	TRBV6-2/TRBV6-3	TRBJ2-7	17	TGTGCCAGCAGTTCGTATCTAGCGGGGGCCGCGCTGCACGAGCAGTACTTC	CASSSYLAGAALHEQYF
.	.	TRBV4-3	TRBJ1-2	14	TGCGCCAGCAGCCAAGGACAGGTCCCTTATGGCTACACCTTC	CASSQGQVPYGYTF
once	.	TRBV4-3	TRBJ1-6	17	TGCGCCAGCAGCCGAACAAGAATTAGCTCCTATAATTCACCCCTCCACTTT	CASSRTRISSYNSPLHF
.	TRBD1	TRBV18	TRBJ1-1	14	TGTGCCAGCTCACCCCGGACAGGGGACACTGAAGCTTTCTTT	CASSPRTGDTEAFF
.	.	TRBV5-1	TRBJ1-1	15	TGCGCCAGCAGCGAATTTACAGGAGGGAACACTGAAGCTTTCTTT	CASSEFTGGNTEAFF
.	TRBD2	TRBV4-3	TRBJ2-1	18	TGCGCCAGCAGCCAAGGGCCAACTAGCGGGGGCACCTACAATGAGCAGTTCTTC	CASSQGPTSGGTYNEQFF
.	.	TRBV19	TRBJ2-2	13	TGTGCCAGTAGTATTTTAGGTTCCGGGGAGCTGTTTTTT	CASSILGSGELFF
.	.	TRBV4-3	TRBJ1-5	15	TGCGCCAGCAGGGACACCCGATTTAGCAATCAGCCCCAGCATTTT	CASRDTRFSNQPQHF
.	.	TRBV19	TRBJ2-7	13	TGTGCCAGTAGTCCAGGACTCAACTACGAGCAGTACTTC	CASSPGLNYEQYF